Ten or more counts support the clone carrying this T cell receptor beta chain. Its antigen remains unidentified. The sample comes from a study of T-cell reconstitution after alpha-beta-depleted transplantation in children. Study outcomes and limitations: Where some patients showed high TCRbeta diversity at day 60, it came from recipient T cells and thymic progenitors that had survived. In patients about two months after transplant, alpha-beta T cells reportedly arose from several hundred expanded graft clones. Once a year had passed after transplant, T-cell counts and diversity came mostly from newly produced T cells.

During its preparation, the TCRbeta library received unique molecular identifiers. TCRdb re-derived calls from the PCR reads in MiXCR, one entry per CDR3 protein. The repertoire holds a few hundred thousand distinct CDR3 sequences, with roughly 6.6% as singletons. This clonotype was sampled from a boy aged 2 to 10 with acute lymphoblastic leukemia, due to receive a stem cell transplant. Sequenced here: PBMCs, sampled before TCRalphabeta/CD19-depleted stem cell transplant.

The CDR3 sequence is CRGQGGDEQYF. The CDR3 bases are TGCAGGGGACAGGGTGGGGACGAGCAGTACTTC. This chain connects TRBV20-1 to TRBJ2-7, with 9 bases that match TRBD1. Per the germline V gene, CDR1 is DFQATT and CDR2 is SNEGSKA (reference sequence). The CDR3 is made up of 11 amino acids.